This TCR beta chain was profiled in a study of beta chain features in type 1 diabetes. TCRB transcripts that were expressed got sequenced, as all of the isolated RNA had been reverse transcribed. Naive, central memory and regulatory T cell samples came to a mean of roughly 4 million reads. Generated by immunoSEQ multiplex PCR, the TCRdb table keeps only in-frame clones and is missing some. The repertoire holds a few hundred thousand clones, with 15% to 20% as singletons. V lost 0 bases, J lost 7 bases, and 6 bases lay in between. CDR1 and CDR2 from the germline V gene are DFQATT and SNEGSKA (reference sequence). CDR3 size: 11 residues.

The sample comprised naive CD4+ T cells from blood. The V and J genes are TRBV20-1 and TRBJ1-2; no clear D gene. The receptor was isolated from a young woman in good health. This chain's CDR3 is CSARDGSGYTF. The CDR3, as DNA: TGCAGTGCTAGAGACGGGTCTGGCTACACCTTC.